This T cell receptor beta chain was captured in a study of blood T cells in healthy people across ages. CDR1 is MNHEY and CDR2 is SMNVEV in the germline V gene (reference sequence). V was pared by 6 bases and J by 9 bases, with 8 bases between. The CDR3 spans 10 residues. The use of a sample-barcoded 5' primer and a J-beta primer mix characterized a second PCR of roughly 7 to 11 cycles. Each CDR3 protein gets one entry after TCRdb re-called the 5' RACE reads with MiXCR. The top ten clones hold about 11% of a sample with about 1.6 million distinct CDR3 sequences, 30% to 35% of them seen once. The source of this sequence is a woman aged 25-40 years in good health. J is TRBJ1-1 and V is TRBV27, with a weak D call TRBD1 (5 bases). Sequenced sample: blood. The CDR3, as DNA: TGTGCCAGCAGGGGACTCAAAGCTTTCTTT. Encoded protein: CASRGLKAFF.